This T cell receptor (beta chain) comes out of a study of cytomegalovirus exposure and HLA in healthy donors. Assay: immunoSEQ multiplex PCR; the TCRdb copy retains only in-frame clones and omits some. The sample records about 120,000 clones, roughly 90% being singletons. Germline CDR1 is SNHLY and CDR2 is FYNNEI. The CDR3 is 14 amino acids. V was clipped by 7 bases and J by 2 bases; unmatched bases: 6. Sequencing was performed on PBMCs. The clonotype comes from a woman aged 18-29 years in good health and CMV-seropositive. The chain has TRBV2 and TRBJ2-7; 9 positions agree with TRBD1. CDR3 in DNA: TGTGCCAGCACCGGACAGGGGACCGCCTACGAGCAGTACTTC. Protein: CASTGQGTAYEQYF.